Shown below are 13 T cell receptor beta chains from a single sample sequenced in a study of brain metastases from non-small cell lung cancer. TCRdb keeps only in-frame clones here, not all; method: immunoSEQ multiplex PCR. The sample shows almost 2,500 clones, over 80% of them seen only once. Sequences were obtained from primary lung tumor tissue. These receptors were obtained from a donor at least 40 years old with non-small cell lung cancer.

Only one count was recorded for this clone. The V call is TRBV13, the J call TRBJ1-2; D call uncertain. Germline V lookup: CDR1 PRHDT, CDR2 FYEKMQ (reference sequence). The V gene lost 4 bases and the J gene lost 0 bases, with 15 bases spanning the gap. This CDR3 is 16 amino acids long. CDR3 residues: CASSWSADGANYGYTF. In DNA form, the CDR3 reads TGTGCCAGCAGCTGGTCAGCCGACGGAGCTAACTATGGCTACACCTTC.

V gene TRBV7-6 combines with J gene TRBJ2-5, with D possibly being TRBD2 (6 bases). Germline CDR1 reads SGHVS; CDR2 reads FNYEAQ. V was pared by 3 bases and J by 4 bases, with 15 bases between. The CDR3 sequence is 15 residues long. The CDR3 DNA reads TGTGCCAGCAGCTTTGGACCTTCGCGGGGAGAGACCCAGTACTTC. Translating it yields CASSFGPSRGETQYF. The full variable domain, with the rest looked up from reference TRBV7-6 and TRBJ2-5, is GAGVSQSPRYKVTKRGQDVALRCDPISGHVSLYWYRQALGQGPEFLTYFNYEAQQDKSGLPNDRFSAERPEGSISTLTIQRTEQRDSAMYRCASSFGPSRGETQYFGPGTRLLVL.

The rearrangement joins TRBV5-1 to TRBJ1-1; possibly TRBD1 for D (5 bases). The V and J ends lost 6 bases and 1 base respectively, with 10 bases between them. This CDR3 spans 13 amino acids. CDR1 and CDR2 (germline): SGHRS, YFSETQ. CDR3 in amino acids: CASNSGQNTEAFF. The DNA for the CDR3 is TGCGCCAGCAATTCTGGACAGAACACTGAAGCTTTCTTT.

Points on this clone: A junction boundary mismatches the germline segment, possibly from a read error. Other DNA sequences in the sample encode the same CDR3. This CDR3 is CAWSAGRSDQPQHF. The CDR3 coding sequence is TGTGCTTGGAGTGCGGGACGGTCCGATCAGCCCCAGCATTTT. V gene TRBV30 combines with J gene TRBJ1-5, with a weak D call TRBD1 (5 bases). Germline V gene sequence: CDR1 GTSNPN, CDR2 SVGIG (reference sequence). The CDR3 is 14 residues long.

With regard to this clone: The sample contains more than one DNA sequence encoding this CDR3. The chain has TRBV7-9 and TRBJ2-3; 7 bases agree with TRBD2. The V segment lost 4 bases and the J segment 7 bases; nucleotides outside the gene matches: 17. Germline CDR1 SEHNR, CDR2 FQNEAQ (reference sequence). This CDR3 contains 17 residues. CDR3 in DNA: TGTGCCAGCAGCTCCGGTGCCGGGGGGATCATGGGGAATACGCAGTATTTT. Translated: CASSSGAGGIMGNTQYF.

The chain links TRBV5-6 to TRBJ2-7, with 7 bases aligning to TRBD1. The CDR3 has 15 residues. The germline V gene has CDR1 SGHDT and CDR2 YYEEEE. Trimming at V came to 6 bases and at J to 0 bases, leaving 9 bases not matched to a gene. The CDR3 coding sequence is TGTGCCAGCAACACAGGGGACGCCCTCTCCTACGAGCAGTACTTC. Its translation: CASNTGDALSYEQYF.

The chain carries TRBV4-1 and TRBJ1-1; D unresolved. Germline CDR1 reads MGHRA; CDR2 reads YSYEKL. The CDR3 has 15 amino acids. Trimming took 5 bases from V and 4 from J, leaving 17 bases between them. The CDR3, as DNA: TGCGCCAGCAGCGGGCCAAACGAGGTCGGCACTGAAGCTTTCTTT. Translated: CASSGPNEVGTEAFF.

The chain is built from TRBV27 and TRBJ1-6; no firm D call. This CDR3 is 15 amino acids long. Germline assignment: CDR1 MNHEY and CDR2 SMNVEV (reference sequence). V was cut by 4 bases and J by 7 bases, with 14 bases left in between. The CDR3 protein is CASSSLGNMNSPLHF. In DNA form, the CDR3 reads TGTGCCAGCAGTTCTCTGGGCAACATGAATTCACCCCTCCACTTT.

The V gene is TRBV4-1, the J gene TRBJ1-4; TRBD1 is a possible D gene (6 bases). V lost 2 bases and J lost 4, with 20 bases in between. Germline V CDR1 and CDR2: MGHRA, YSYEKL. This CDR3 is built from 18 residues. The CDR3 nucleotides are TGCGCCAGCAGCCAATATGGGGGGGCCGGGCAGAATAATGAAAAACTGTTTTTT. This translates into CASSQYGGAGQNNEKLFF.

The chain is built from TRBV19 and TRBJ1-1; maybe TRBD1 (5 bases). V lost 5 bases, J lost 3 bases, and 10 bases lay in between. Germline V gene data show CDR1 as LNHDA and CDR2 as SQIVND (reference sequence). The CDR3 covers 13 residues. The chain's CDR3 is CASSGTGYTEAFF. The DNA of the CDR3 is TGTGCCAGTAGTGGAACAGGTTACACTGAAGCTTTCTTT.

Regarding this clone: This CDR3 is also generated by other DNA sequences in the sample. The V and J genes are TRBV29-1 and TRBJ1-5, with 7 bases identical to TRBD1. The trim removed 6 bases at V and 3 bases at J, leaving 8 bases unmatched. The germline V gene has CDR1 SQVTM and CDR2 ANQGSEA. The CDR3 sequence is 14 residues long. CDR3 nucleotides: TGCAGCGTGGGGGGGACAGATCCCAATCAGCCCCAGCATTTT. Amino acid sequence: CSVGGTDPNQPQHF.

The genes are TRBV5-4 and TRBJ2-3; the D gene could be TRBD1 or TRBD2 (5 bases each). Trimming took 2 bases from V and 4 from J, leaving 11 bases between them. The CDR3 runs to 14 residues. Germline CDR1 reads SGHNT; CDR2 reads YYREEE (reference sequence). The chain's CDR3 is CASSFRVGADTQYF. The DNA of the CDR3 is TGTGCCAGCAGCTTCAGGGTCGGGGCAGATACGCAGTATTTT.

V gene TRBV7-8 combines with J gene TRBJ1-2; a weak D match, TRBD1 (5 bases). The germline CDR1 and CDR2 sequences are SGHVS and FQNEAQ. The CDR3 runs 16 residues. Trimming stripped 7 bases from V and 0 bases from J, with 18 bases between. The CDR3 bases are TGTGCCAGCACTCTTAGCAGGGCCCTCACTAACTATGGCTACACCTTC. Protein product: CASTLSRALTNYGYTF.